The 9 T cell receptor beta chains below were found in one sample sequenced in a study of beta chain features in type 1 diabetes (dated 2018 in TCRdb). Study-wide conclusions, independent of this receptor: In all four CD4+ subsets, TCRB CDR3 length was moderately but significantly shorter in type 1 diabetes patients.

The antigens these receptors bind are not known. Library method: the immunoSEQ multiplex PCR assay. The High Capacity cDNA Reverse Transcription Kit was used to reverse transcribe all of the isolated RNA, meaning that expressed TCRB transcripts were what got sequenced. This is the immuneACCESS table as TCRdb keeps it, with only in-frame sequences that have V and J called. A part of the clones is gone; compared with another copy, unresolved V genes explain less than half, and the rest is unexplained. The sample profile shows roughly 150,000 clones; around 9% of them were found once. The leading ten clones occupy around 0.7% of the sample. The sample consisted of central memory CD4+ T cells from blood. The receptors were sampled from a woman in her 30s with type 1 diabetes.

The V gene is TRBV19, the J gene TRBJ2-1, with D tentatively TRBD1 (6 bases). Germline V gene data show CDR1 as LNHDA and CDR2 as SQIVND (reference sequence). V was shortened by 5 bases and J by 3 bases, with 11 bases between the two germline ends. CDR3 length: 14 residues. For the CDR3, the DNA is TGTGCCAGTAGTGCAGACAGGAGCTACAATGAGCAGTTCTTC. Protein sequence: CASSADRSYNEQFF.

The V gene is TRBV30, the J gene TRBJ2-1; no clear D. CDR1 is GTSNPN, CDR2 SVGIG, per germline (reference sequence). There are 14 residues in the CDR3. Trimming removed 3 bases at V and 3 bases at J, with 12 bases between. CDR3 residues: CAWRRGRSYNEQFF. CDR3 coding DNA: TGTGCCTGGAGAAGAGGTAGGAGCTACAATGAGCAGTTCTTC. The variable domain in full, with the rest retrieved from reference TRBV30 and TRBJ2-1, is SQTIHQWPATLVQPVGSPLSLECTVEGTSNPNLYWYRQAAGRGLQLLFYSVGIGQISSEVPQNLSASRPQDRQFILSSKKLLLSDSGFYLCAWRRGRSYNEQFFGPGTRLTVL.

The J gene is TRBJ2-2, the V gene TRBV15; TRBD2 matches 7 bases. CDR1 is LNHNV, CDR2 YYDKDF, per germline (reference sequence). Unmatched junction bases numbered 10, after V lost 6 bases and J lost 0 bases. CDR3 size: 17 residues. In DNA form, the CDR3 reads TGTGCCACCAGTCTTAGTCGCGGGAGTACGAACACCGGGGAGCTGTTTTTT. It yields the protein CATSLSRGSTNTGELFF.

This chain links TRBV19 with TRBJ2-1; 7 nucleotides match TRBD2. The CDR3 consists of 15 residues. After removal of 10 bases from V and 9 bases from J, the junction contained 18 bases not matched to a gene. The V gene's germline CDR1 is LNHDA and CDR2 SQIVND (reference sequence). CDR3 sequence: CATQRTSFFVGEQFF. DNA for the CDR3: TGTGCCACCCAAAGGACTAGTTTTTTTGTCGGTGAGCAGTTCTTC.

This clone appeared a few times. This chain connects TRBV5-6 to TRBJ2-1; TRBD2 is a possible D gene (6 bases). CDR3 length: 14 residues. Trimming shortened V by 4 bases and J by 7 bases, and 15 bases separated the two germline ends. Germline assignment: CDR1 SGHDT and CDR2 YYEEEE. The CDR3 nucleotides read TGTGCCAGCAGCCCGACTCGCCGGGGGAATGAGCAGTTCTTC. As protein: CASSPTRRGNEQFF.

The V call is TRBV19, the J call TRBJ2-7; D perhaps matches TRBD2 (6 bases). CDR1 is LNHDA and CDR2 is SQIVND in the germline V gene (reference sequence). The V gene lost 2 bases and the J gene lost 1 base, with 12 bases spanning the gap. This CDR3 contains 15 residues. CDR3 sequence (DNA): TGTGCCAGTAGTATAAGGGCTAGCGATTCCTACGAGCAGTACTTC. Encoded protein: CASSIRASDSYEQYF.

The chain joins TRBV30 to TRBJ1-5; 7 bases align to TRBD1. Germline-derived CDR1 and CDR2 are GTSNPN and SVGIG (reference sequence). Trimming removed 5 bases from V and 3 bases from J; junction bases left unmatched: 4. There are 13 residues in the CDR3. The chain's CDR3 is CAWQTGFNQPQHF. The CDR3 coding sequence is TGTGCCTGGCAGACAGGGTTCAATCAGCCCCAGCATTTT. The full variable domain, completed using reference TRBV30 and TRBJ1-5, is SQTIHQWPATLVQPVGSPLSLECTVEGTSNPNLYWYRQAAGRGLQLLFYSVGIGQISSEVPQNLSASRPQDRQFILSSKKLLLSDSGFYLCAWQTGFNQPQHFGDGTRLSIL.

The gene calls are TRBV5-6 and TRBJ1-2; 11 bases map to TRBD1. J lost 5 bases, V lost 4 bases, and 7 bases had no gene match. The germline CDR1 and CDR2 sequences are SGHDT and YYEEEE. The length of the CDR3 is 15 residues. CDR3 amino acids: CASSHAGTGGYGYTF. Here the CDR3 DNA reads TGTGCCAGCAGCCATGCCGGGACAGGGGGTTATGGCTACACCTTC.

This clone has a handful of counts. V gene TRBV2 combines with J gene TRBJ1-1; perhaps TRBD1 as D (6 bases). The length of the CDR3 is 12 residues. V lost 1 base and J 8 bases, leaving 8 bases between the germline ends. Germline V gene lookup returns CDR1 SNHLY and CDR2 FYNNEI. This CDR3 is CASSEGGREAFF. The CDR3 DNA sequence: TGTGCCAGCAGTGAAGGGGGGCGCGAAGCTTTCTTT.